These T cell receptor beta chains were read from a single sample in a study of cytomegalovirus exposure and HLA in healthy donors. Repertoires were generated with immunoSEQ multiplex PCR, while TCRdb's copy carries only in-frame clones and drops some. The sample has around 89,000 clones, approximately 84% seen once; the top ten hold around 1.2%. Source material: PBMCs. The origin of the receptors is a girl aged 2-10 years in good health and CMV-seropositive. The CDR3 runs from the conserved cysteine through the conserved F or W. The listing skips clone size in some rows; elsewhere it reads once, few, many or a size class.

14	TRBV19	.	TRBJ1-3	CATLPGTPGNTIYF
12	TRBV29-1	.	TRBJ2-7	CSVELSGREQYF
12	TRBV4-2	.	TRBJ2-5	CASSQDQKTQYF
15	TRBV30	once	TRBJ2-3	CAWSPFRVLEDTQYF
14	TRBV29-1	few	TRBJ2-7	CSVYGGESSYEQYF
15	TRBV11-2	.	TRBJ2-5	CASSPRVSGRETQYF
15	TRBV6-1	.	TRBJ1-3	CASRTGVGSGNTIYF
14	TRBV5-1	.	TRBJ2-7	CASSFNRGRDEQYF
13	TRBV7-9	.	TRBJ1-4	CASSPDRVEKLFF
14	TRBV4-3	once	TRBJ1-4	CASSQVRTNEKLFF
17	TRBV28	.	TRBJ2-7	CASSNDKNRDRVYEQYF
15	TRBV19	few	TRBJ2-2	CASSISTSGTGELFF
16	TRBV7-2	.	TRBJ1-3	CASSLSGRGPGNTIYF
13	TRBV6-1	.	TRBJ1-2	CASRVTGLRGYTF
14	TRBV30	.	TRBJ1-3	CASYRVSSGNTIYF
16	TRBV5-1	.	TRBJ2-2	CASSLAAGVGTGELFF
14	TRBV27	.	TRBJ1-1	CASSLRAVNTEAFF
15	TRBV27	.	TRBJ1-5	CASSSGQGLYQPQHF
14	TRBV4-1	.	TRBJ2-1	CASSPRLGYNEQFF
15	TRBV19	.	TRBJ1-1	CASRIQGARNTEAFF
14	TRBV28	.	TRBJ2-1	CASRSGQGGHEQFF
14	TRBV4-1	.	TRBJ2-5	CASSQVGGWETQYF
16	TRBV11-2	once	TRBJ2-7	CASSLAMTSEGDEQYF